This T cell receptor beta chain derives from a study of CD8 T cells in Susac syndrome. Findings and caveats of the study: A relatively small number of individuals underwent TCR sequencing and HLA analysis.

Sequencing targeted TCR beta in blood CD8+ and CD4+ T cells. To note about this clonotype: Its cognate antigen is unknown.

The CDR3 length is 14 residues. Trimming took off 6 bases at V and 2 bases at J, with 12 bases between the two ends. Roughly 0.45 to 1 ug RNA was reverse transcribed with random hexamers. The TCR beta CDR3 was amplified by immunoSEQ multiplex PCR across 54 Vbeta, 13 Jbeta. Each CDR3 protein is one row after TCRdb ran MiXCR on the immunoSEQ multiplex PCR reads. This table holds 100,000 to 150,000 distinct CDR3 sequences, about 94% found once. The sequenced sample consisted of CD8+ T cells from PBMCs. The V and J genes are TRBV12-3 or TRBV12-4 and TRBJ2-3; a possible D gene is TRBD2 (5 bases). This clonotype was obtained from a human donor with Susac syndrome. This CDR3 reads CASSVTGDTDTQYF. The CDR3 DNA reads as TGTGCCAGCAGCGTAACCGGGGACACAGATACGCAGTATTTT.